This T cell receptor beta chain was observed in a study of T-cell reconstitution after alpha-beta-depleted transplantation in children. In this sample, this clonotype turned up a few times. This CDR3 has 13 residues. The ends lost 9 bases at V and 4 bases at J; junction bases unmatched: 8. Germline V lookup: CDR1 SGHDT, CDR2 YYEEEE. Unique molecular identifiers were incorporated into the prepared TCRbeta library. Each CDR3 protein is one row after TCRdb ran MiXCR on the PCR reads. Of around 600,000 distinct CDR3 sequences detected, approximately 10% appear once; the ten largest clones hold about 4%. This receptor was taken from a human donor who donated a stem cell graft to a child with acute myeloid leukemia. The V and J genes are TRBV5-6 and TRBJ2-5; 8 bases align to TRBD1. The input for sequencing was PBMCs from the stem cell graft donor, taken from the stem cell graft. The CDR3 spells CATHRQGIETQYF. CDR3 DNA sequence: TGTGCCACCCATAGACAGGGGATAGAGACCCAGTACTTC.